The source of this T cell receptor (beta chain) is a study of blood T cell repertoires in COVID-19. Across the whole study: Researchers got acute and convalescent COVID-19 samples from the United States, Italy and Spain. T cells, B-cell-depleted T cells, or PBMCs supplied cDNA or gDNA.

Germline CDR1 reads SGHRS; CDR2 reads YFSETQ. V lost 1 base to trimming and J lost 3 bases, with 4 bases between them. There are 12 residues in the CDR3. Comments on this clone: The sample holds other DNA sequences that translate to the same CDR3.

In the original workflow: Counts of nucleated cells, estimated from reference gene primer amplification, were obtained. Profiled with immunoSEQ multiplex PCR; TCRdb holds only in-frame clones, not every one. The V and J calls and clone size are taken from that table; D and trimming were inferred from the DNA. The sample includes more than 110,000 clones, roughly 78% of them seen just once. Sequenced material: peripheral blood. The V call is TRBV5-1, the J call TRBJ1-1; D not resolved. The receptor comes from a man aged 60 to 69 with acute or convalescent COVID-19. In nucleotides, the CDR3 is TGCGCCAGCAGCTTGACGGACACTGAAGCTTTCTTT. This encodes CASSLTDTEAFF.